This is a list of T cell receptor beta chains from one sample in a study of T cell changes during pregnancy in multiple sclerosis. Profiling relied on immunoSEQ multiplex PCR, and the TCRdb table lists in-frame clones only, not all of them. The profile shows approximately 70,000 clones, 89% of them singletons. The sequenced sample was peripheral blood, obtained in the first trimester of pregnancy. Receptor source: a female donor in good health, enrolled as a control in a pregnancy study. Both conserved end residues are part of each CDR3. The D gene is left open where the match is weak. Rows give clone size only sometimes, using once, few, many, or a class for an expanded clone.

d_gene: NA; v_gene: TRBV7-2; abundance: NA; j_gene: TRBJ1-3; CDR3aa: CASCTASGNTIYF; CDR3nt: TGTGCCAGCTGCACTGCCTCTGGAAACACCATATATTTT
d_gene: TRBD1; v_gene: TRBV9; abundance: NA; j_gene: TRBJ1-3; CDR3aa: CASTLSGTAGNTIYF; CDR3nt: TGTGCCAGCACCCTATCCGGGACAGCAGGAAACACCATATATTTT
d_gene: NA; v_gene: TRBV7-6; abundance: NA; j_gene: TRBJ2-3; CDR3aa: CASSLGLPNTDTQYF; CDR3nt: TGTGCCAGCAGCTTAGGACTACCTAACACAGATACGCAGTATTTT
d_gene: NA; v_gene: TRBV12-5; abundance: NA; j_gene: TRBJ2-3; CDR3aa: CASALESGGKDTQYF; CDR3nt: TGTGCTAGTGCCCTGGAGAGTGGCGGGAAGGATACGCAGTATTTT
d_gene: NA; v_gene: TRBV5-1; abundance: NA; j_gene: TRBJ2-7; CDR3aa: CASSLSRVSYEQYF; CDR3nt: TGCGCCAGCAGCTTATCACGGGTTTCCTACGAGCAGTACTTC
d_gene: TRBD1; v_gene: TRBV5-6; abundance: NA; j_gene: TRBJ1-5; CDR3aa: CASSPGTGGGQPQHF; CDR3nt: TGTGCCAGCAGCCCGGGGACAGGGGGAGGTCAGCCCCAGCATTTT
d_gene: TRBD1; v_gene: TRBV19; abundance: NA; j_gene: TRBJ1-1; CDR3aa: CASETGQRFEAFF; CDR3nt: TGTGCCAGCGAGACAGGGCAAAGGTTTGAAGCTTTCTTT
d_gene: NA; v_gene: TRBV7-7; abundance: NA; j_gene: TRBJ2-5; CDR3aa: CASSPSAETQYF; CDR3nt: TGTGCCAGCAGCCCTAGTGCAGAGACCCAGTACTTC
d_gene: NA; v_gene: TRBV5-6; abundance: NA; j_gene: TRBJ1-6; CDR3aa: CASSFGRVNYNSPLHF; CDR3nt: TGTGCCAGCAGCTTCGGCAGGGTCAACTATAATTCACCCCTCCACTTT
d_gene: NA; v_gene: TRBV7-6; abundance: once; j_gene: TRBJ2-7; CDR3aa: CASSLGDSATYEQYF; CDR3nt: TGTGCCAGCAGCTTAGGCGACTCCGCCACCTACGAGCAGTACTTC
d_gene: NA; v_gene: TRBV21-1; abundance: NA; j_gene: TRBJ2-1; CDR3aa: CASSKVGGTGNEQFF; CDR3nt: TGTGCCAGCAGCAAAGTGGGAGGGACAGGGAATGAGCAGTTCTTC
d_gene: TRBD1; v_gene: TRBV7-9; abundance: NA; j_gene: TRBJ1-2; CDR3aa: CASSGRTGFGYTF; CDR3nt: TGTGCCAGCAGCGGACGGACAGGGTTTGGCTACACCTTC
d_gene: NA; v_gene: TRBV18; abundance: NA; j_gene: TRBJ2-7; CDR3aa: CASSPRASQVSSYEQYF; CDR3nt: TGTGCCAGCTCACCACGGGCCAGCCAGGTTAGCTCCTACGAGCAGTACTTC
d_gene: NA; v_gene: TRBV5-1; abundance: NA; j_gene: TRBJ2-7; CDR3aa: CASSFSPGGEQYF; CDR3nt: TGCGCCAGCAGCTTCAGTCCCGGCGGCGAGCAGTACTTC
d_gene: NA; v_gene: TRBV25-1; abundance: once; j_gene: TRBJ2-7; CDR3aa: CASSDFSTGSYEQYF; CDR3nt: TGTGCCAGCAGTGATTTCTCGACAGGCTCCTACGAGCAGTACTTC
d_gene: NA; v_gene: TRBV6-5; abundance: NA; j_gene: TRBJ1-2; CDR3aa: CASSLKGQANYGYTF; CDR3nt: TGTGCCAGCAGCCTCAAGGGGCAGGCCAACTATGGCTACACCTTC
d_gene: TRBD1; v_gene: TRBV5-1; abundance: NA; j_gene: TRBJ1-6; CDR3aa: CASSLATGTDNSPLHF; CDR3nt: TGCGCCAGCAGCTTGGCCACCGGGACAGATAATTCACCCCTCCACTTT
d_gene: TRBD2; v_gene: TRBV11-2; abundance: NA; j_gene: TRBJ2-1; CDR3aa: CASSLTSGPYNEQFF; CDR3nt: TGTGCCAGCAGCTTGACTAGCGGGCCCTACAATGAGCAGTTCTTC
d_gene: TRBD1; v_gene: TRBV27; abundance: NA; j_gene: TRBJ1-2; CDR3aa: CASSTLQGTKGYTF; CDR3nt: TGTGCCAGCAGTACCTTACAGGGGACGAAAGGCTACACCTTC
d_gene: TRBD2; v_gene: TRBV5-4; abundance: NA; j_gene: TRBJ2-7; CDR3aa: CASGYRVLGLDLHEQYF; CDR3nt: TGTGCCAGCGGATACCGCGTTCTGGGACTAGACTTACACGAGCAGTACTTC
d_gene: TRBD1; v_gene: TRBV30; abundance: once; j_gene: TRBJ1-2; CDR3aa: CAWNRGANYGYTF; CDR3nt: TGTGCCTGGAACAGGGGAGCTAACTATGGCTACACCTTC
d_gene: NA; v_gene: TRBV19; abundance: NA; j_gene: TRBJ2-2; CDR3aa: CASSIGEASTGELFF; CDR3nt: TGTGCCAGTAGTATCGGGGAGGCGAGCACCGGGGAGCTGTTTTTT
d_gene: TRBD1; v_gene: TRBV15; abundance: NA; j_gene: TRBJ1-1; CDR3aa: CATSRSSGGTEAFF; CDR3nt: TGTGCCACCAGCAGATCCTCAGGGGGCACTGAAGCTTTCTTT
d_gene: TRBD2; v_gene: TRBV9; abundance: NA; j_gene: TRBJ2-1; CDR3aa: CASSWEGISYNEQFF; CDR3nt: TGTGCCAGCAGCTGGGAGGGTATCTCCTACAATGAGCAGTTCTTC
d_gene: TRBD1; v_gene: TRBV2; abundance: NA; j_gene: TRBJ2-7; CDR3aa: CASKSDRGLGEQYF; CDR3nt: TGTGCCAGCAAGTCGGACAGGGGGCTAGGGGAGCAGTACTTC
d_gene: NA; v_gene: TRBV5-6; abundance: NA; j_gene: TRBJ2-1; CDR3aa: CASSLTSSYNEQFF; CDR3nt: TGTGCCAGCAGCTTGACTAGCTCCTACAATGAGCAGTTCTTC
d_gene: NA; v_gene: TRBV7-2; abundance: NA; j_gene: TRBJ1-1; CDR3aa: CASSLETSNTEAFF; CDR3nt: TGTGCCAGCAGTCTTGAGACATCGAACACTGAAGCTTTCTTT
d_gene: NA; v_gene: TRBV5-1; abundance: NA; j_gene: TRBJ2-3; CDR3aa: CASSLVLATITDTQYF; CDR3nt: TGCGCCAGCAGCTTGGTTCTAGCGACCATCACAGATACGCAGTATTTT
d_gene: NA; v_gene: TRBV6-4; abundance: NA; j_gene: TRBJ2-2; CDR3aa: CASSPDSLNTGELFF; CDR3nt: TGTGCCAGCAGCCCAGACAGCCTGAACACCGGGGAGCTGTTTTTT
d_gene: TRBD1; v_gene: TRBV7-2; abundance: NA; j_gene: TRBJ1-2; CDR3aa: CASSPIQGRNYGYTF; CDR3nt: TGTGCCAGCAGCCCAATACAGGGGCGGAACTATGGCTACACCTTC
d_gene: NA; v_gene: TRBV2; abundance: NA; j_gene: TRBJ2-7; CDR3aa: CASSDDNVHEQYF; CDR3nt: TGTGCCAGCAGTGATGACAATGTCCACGAGCAGTACTTC
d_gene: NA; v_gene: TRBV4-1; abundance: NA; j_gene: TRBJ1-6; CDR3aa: CASSQSSARGGGNSPLHF; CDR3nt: TGCGCCAGCAGCCAAAGTTCGGCTAGGGGGGGTGGCAATTCACCCCTCCACTTT
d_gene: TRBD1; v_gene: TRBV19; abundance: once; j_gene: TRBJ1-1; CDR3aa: CASSMRDRGSEAFF; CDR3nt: TGTGCCAGTAGTATGCGGGACAGGGGATCTGAAGCTTTCTTT
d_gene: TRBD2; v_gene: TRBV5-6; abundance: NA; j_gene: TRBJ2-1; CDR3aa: CASSLGELAGTNEQFF; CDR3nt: TGTGCCAGCAGCTTGGGGGAACTAGCGGGAACAAATGAGCAGTTCTTC
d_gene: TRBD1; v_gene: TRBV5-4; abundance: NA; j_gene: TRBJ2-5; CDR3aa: CASSVGQVGQETQYF; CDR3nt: TGTGCCAGCAGCGTGGGACAGGTGGGTCAAGAGACCCAGTACTTC
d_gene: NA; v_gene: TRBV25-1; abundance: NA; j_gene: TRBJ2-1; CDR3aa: CASSEYSTGTSYNEQFF; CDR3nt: TGTGCCAGCAGTGAATATTCCACAGGGACCTCCTACAATGAGCAGTTCTTC
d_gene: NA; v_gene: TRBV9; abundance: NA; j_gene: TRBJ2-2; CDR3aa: CASSVGRGRTGELFF; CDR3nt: TGTGCCAGCAGCGTAGGCAGGGGACGAACCGGGGAGCTGTTTTTT
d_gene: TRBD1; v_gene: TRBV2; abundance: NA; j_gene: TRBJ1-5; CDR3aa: CASSEARQGNQPQHF; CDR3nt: TGTGCCAGCAGTGAAGCCCGACAGGGAAATCAGCCCCAGCATTTT
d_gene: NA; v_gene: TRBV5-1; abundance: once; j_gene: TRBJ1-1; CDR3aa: CASSTNRLGEAFF; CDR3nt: TGCGCCAGCTCAACAAACCGCCTTGGTGAAGCTTTCTTT
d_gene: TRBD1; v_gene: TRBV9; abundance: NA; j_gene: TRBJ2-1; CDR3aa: CASSVLPDRDNEQFF; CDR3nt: TGTGCCAGCAGCGTACTGCCGGACAGGGACAATGAGCAGTTCTTC
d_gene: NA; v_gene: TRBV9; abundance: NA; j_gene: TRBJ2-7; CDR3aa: CASRRPSGCVERIHLSYEQYF; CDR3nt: TGTGCCAGCAGACGACCCTCGGGGTGTGTTGAGCGGATACACCTCTCCTACGAGCAGTACTTC
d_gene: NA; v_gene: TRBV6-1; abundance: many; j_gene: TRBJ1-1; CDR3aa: CASSGSIENTEAFF; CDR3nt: TGTGCCAGCAGTGGTTCGATAGAGAACACTGAAGCTTTCTTT
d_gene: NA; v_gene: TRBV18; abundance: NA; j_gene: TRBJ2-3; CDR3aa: CASSPQSGDTQYF; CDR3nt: TGTGCCAGCTCACCCCAATCAGGAGATACGCAGTATTTT
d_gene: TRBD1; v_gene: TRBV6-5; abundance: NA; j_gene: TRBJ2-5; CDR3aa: CASSYMGQQETQYF; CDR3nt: TGTGCCAGCAGTTACATGGGACAGCAAGAGACCCAGTACTTC
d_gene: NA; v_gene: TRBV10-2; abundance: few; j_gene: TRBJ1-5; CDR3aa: CASSDQEGLERQPQHF; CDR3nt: TGCGCCAGCAGTGACCAGGAGGGGTTAGAAAGACAGCCCCAGCATTTT
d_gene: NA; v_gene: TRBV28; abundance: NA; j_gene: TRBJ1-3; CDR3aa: CASSFPGGGGFPGNTIYF; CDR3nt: TGTGCCAGCAGTTTCCCCGGCGGGGGGGGTTTTCCCGGAAACACCATATATTTT
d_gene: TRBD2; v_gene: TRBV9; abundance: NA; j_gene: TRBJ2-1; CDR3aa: CASSNLLAGSNEQFF; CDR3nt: TGTGCCAGCAGCAATCTCCTAGCGGGATCGAATGAGCAGTTCTTC
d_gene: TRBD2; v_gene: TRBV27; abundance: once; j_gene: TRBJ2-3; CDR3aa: CASSFWRGSTDTQYF; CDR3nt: TGTGCCAGCAGTTTCTGGCGGGGGAGCACAGATACGCAGTATTTT
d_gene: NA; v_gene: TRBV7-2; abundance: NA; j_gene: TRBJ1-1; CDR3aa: CASSLEFRTSEAFF; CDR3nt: TGTGCCAGCAGCTTAGAATTCAGAACATCAGAAGCTTTCTTT
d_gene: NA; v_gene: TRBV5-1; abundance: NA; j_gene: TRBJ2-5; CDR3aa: CASSFRSGAEETQYF; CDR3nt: TGCGCCAGCAGCTTTAGGTCAGGAGCGGAAGAGACCCAGTACTTC
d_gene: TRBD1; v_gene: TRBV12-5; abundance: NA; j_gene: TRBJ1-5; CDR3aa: CASGMGQIYSNQPQHF; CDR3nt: TGTGCTAGTGGTATGGGACAGATATATAGCAATCAGCCCCAGCATTTT
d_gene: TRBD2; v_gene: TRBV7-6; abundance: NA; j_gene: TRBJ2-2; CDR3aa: CASSLAVSGAGELFF; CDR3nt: TGTGCCAGCAGCTTAGCCGTTAGCGGGGCCGGGGAGCTGTTTTTT
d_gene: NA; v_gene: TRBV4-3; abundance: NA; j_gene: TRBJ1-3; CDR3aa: CASSQDFRDSGGNTIYF; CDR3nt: TGCGCCAGCAGCCAAGATTTTCGGGATAGTGGTGGAAACACCATATATTTT